This TCR beta chain comes out of a study of siplizumab effects on memory and regulatory T cells. Whole-study findings and limits: Naive T cells appeared more varied than memory cells and looked like key alloresponse contributors. The study did not confirm that proliferating Tregs from siplizumab cultures were suppressive. The mean Treg-derived percentage of mappable alloreactive CD4+ clones was approximately 68% with siplizumab compared with about 27% in controls.

In the case of this clone: The antigen remains undetermined.

Measured with immunoSEQ multiplex PCR; TCRdb has only the in-frame clones, and not every one. The sample lists thousands of clones; over 60% were seen once. Germline CDR1 MRHNA, CDR2 SNTAGT. The CDR3 loop spans 13 amino acids. The TCR was taken from a human donor in good health. Material: effector memory CD8+ T cells sorted from blood. Subset reported: unstimulated CD8+ effector memory T cells. V gene TRBV6-4 combines with J gene TRBJ2-5, with a tentative D call TRBD1 (6 bases). The J call may be mistaken, given a closer DNA end match to TRBJ2-7. CDR3 sequence: CASSPGHTYEQYF. Written as DNA, the CDR3 is TGTGCCAGCAGCCCGGGACACACCTACGAGCAGTACTTC.